The 29 T cell receptor beta chains below all came from one sample that was sequenced in a study of cytomegalovirus exposure and HLA in healthy donors. In the PCR, 60 Vbeta and 13 Jbeta primers were used. Generated by immunoSEQ multiplex PCR, the TCRdb table keeps only in-frame clones and is missing some. The table shows about 160,000 clones, with under 90% occurring only once. The sample taken for sequencing was PBMCs. These receptors were obtained from a man younger than 40 in good health and CMV-seronegative.

V usage is TRBV10-1 and J usage is TRBJ2-1; D remains ambiguous. This CDR3 region has 12 residues. V lost 9 bases and J lost 5, with 11 bases in between. CDR1 is WNHNN, CDR2 SYGVQD, per germline (reference sequence). Here the CDR3 reads CARPRCDNEQFF. The CDR3 DNA reads as TGCGCCAGACCTAGATGCGACAATGAGCAGTTCTTC.

The J gene is TRBJ2-1, the V gene TRBV28; TRBD2 aligns across 16 bases. Germline lookup yields CDR1 MDHEN and CDR2 SYDVKM. After removal of 7 bases from V and 8 bases from J, the junction contained 5 bases not matched to a gene. The CDR3 length is 15 residues. For the CDR3, the DNA is TGTGCCAGCACCCTGGGACTAGCGGGAGGGGATGAGCAGTTCTTC. Translation gives CASTLGLAGGDEQFF. Full variable domain (missing parts from reference TRBV28 and TRBJ2-1): DVKVTQSSRYLVKRTGEKVFLECVQDMDHENMFWYRQDPGLGLRLIYFSYDVKMKEKGDIPEGYSVSREKKERFSLILESASTNQTSMYLCASTLGLAGGDEQFFGPGTRLTVL.

The table lists this clone with a few counts. The chain employs TRBV25-1 and TRBJ2-7; no clear D. Trimming left V 1 base short and J 2 bases short, with 9 bases between. The CDR3 loop spans 14 amino acids. The germline gives CDR1 MGHDK, CDR2 SYGVNS. In DNA, the CDR3 is TGTGCCAGCAGTGAATCGGGTTCGCCCTACGAGCAGTACTTC. It codes for CASSESGSPYEQYF.

This chain connects TRBV18 to TRBJ1-1; unclear D gene. V lost 8 bases to trimming and J lost 1 base, with 11 bases between them. The CDR3 is 13 residues long. From germline, CDR1 is KGHSH and CDR2 LQKENI. In nucleotides, the CDR3 is TGTGCCAGCAGCTCCTCAAGGAACACTGAAGCTTTCTTT. Translating gives CASSSSRNTEAFF.

V is TRBV7-9 and J is TRBJ2-5; 10 bases match TRBD2. Germline CDR1 and CDR2: SEHNR and FQNEAQ (reference sequence). Trimming took 2 bases from V and 5 from J; bases not matched to a gene: 8. The CDR3 loop spans 16 amino acids. This chain's CDR3 is CASSLRAGGLVETQYF. As DNA, the CDR3 is TGTGCCAGCAGCTTACGAGCGGGGGGGTTAGTTGAGACCCAGTACTTC. Complete variable domain (other parts from reference TRBV7-9 and TRBJ2-5): DTGVSQNPRHKITKRGQNVTFRCDPISEHNRLYWYRQTLGQGPEFLTYFQNEAQLEKSRLLSDRFSAERPKGSFSTLEIQRTEQGDSAMYLCASSLRAGGLVETQYFGPGTRLLVL.

This rearrangement joins TRBV11-2 to TRBJ2-1; 9 bases align to TRBD2. The junction had 9 bases not matched to a gene; V was cut back by 5 bases and J by 10 bases. The germline V gene encodes CDR1 SGHAT and CDR2 FQNNGV. The CDR3 covers 14 residues. The CDR3 loop is CASSPRGGADEQFF. The CDR3 region has the DNA TGTGCCAGCAGCCCCCGCGGGGGGGCGGACGAGCAGTTCTTC.

This chain joins TRBV6-5 and TRBJ2-7, with 11 positions matching TRBD1. This CDR3 contains 15 residues. CDR1 MNHEY and CDR2 SVGAGI come from the germline V gene. With 5 bases clipped from V and 2 bases from J, the junction kept 5 bases outside the gene matches. The CDR3 here is CASSPGTGGTYEQYF. Here the CDR3 DNA reads TGTGCCAGCAGTCCCGGGACAGGGGGGACCTACGAGCAGTACTTC.

The chain links TRBV9 to TRBJ2-5, with 9 bases identical to TRBD2. This CDR3 comprises 15 residues. V lost 3 bases to trimming and J lost 5 bases; unmatched junction nucleotides: 8. The germline CDR1 and CDR2 sequences are SGDLS and YYNGEE. CDR3 residues: CASSATGAGGETQYF. In DNA form, the CDR3 reads TGTGCCAGCAGCGCCACAGGGGCGGGGGGGGAGACCCAGTACTTC.

The chain recombines TRBV29-1 with TRBJ2-5; D unclear. The germline gives CDR1 SQVTM, CDR2 ANQGSEA. The V gene lost 4 bases and the J gene lost 4 bases, with 7 bases spanning the gap. There are 11 residues in the CDR3. CDR3 in amino acids: CSVVSGETQYF. The CDR3 DNA is TGCAGCGTTGTGTCAGGAGAGACCCAGTACTTC.

The genes are TRBV28 and TRBJ2-3; 7 positions agree with TRBD1. The V and J ends lost 6 bases and 1 base, in that order; junction bases with no gene match: 7. Germline V gives CDR1 MDHEN, CDR2 SYDVKM. The CDR3 covers 15 residues. DNA of the CDR3: TGTGCCAGCAGCACCGACAGGGTAGGCACAGATACGCAGTATTTT. It is translated as CASSTDRVGTDTQYF.

Only one count was recorded for this clone. CDR3: CASSVDREDQPQHF. CDR3 nucleotides: TGTGCCAGCAGCGTAGACAGGGAAGATCAGCCCCAGCATTTT. The chain couples TRBV9 to TRBJ1-5, with a possible D match to TRBD1 (6 bases). The germline gives CDR1 SGDLS, CDR2 YYNGEE. Trimming took off 0 bases at V and 5 bases at J, with 9 bases between the two ends. The length of the CDR3 is 14 residues.

The rearrangement links TRBV7-9 to TRBJ2-7, with D tentatively TRBD2 (6 bases). Trimming removed 8 bases at V and 3 bases at J, with 11 bases between. CDR1 SEHNR and CDR2 FQNEAQ come from the germline V gene (reference sequence). This CDR3 comprises 12 residues. In DNA, the CDR3 is TGTGCCAGCGGGGACGGGAGCTACGAGCAGTACTTC. It encodes CASGDGSYEQYF.

J is TRBJ1-1 and V is TRBV6-6, with TRBD1 identical over 7 bases. Per the germline V gene, CDR1 is MNHNY and CDR2 is SVGAGI (reference sequence). The V segment lost 0 bases and the J segment 1 base; nucleotides outside the gene matches: 2. The CDR3 extends over 15 amino acids. The CDR3 sequence is CASSYSTGRNTEAFF. Here the CDR3 DNA reads TGTGCCAGCAGTTACTCGACAGGGAGGAACACTGAAGCTTTCTTT.

The genes are TRBV4-1 and TRBJ2-7; 12 bases agree with TRBD1. CDR3 length: 16 residues. V shed 0 bases and J 5 bases; nucleotides not matched to a gene: 5. Germline V gene sequence: CDR1 MGHRA, CDR2 YSYEKL. DNA of the CDR3: TGCGCCAGCAGCCAAGATACAGGGACAGGGGGCAACGAGCAGTACTTC. This encodes CASSQDTGTGGNEQYF.

This clone was detected only once. J is TRBJ1-3 and V is TRBV19; D uncertain. Trimming left V 3 bases short and J 0 bases short, with 9 bases between. The CDR3 has 15 amino acids. In germline, CDR1 is LNHDA, CDR2 SQIVND (reference sequence). CDR3 DNA sequence: TGTGCCAGTAGTATCGGGAGAAGCTCTGGAAACACCATATATTTT. Its protein product is CASSIGRSSGNTIYF.

V is TRBV5-1 and J is TRBJ2-2, with TRBD1 as a possible D gene (6 bases). V was shortened by 6 bases and J by 2 bases, with 8 bases between the two germline ends. The CDR3 loop spans 13 amino acids. Germline CDR1 reads SGHRS; CDR2 reads YFSETQ. CDR3 bases: TGCGCCAGCAAACAGGGAAACACCGGGGAGCTGTTTTTT. This gives the protein CASKQGNTGELFF. The full variable domain, with the rest looked up from reference TRBV5-1 and TRBJ2-2, is KAGVTQTPRYLIKTRGQQVTLSCSPISGHRSVSWYQQTPGQGLQFLFEYFSETQRNKGNFPGRFSGRQFSNSRSEMNVSTLELGDSALYLCASKQGNTGELFFGEGSRLTVL.

The gene calls are TRBV29-1 and TRBJ2-4; tentatively, D is TRBD1 (6 bases). This CDR3 has 13 residues. The V gene's germline CDR1 is SQVTM and CDR2 ANQGSEA. V lost 6 bases, J lost 0 bases, and 9 bases lay in between. For the CDR3, the DNA is TGCAGCGTCCCACAGGGAGCCAAAAACATTCAGTACTTC. Its protein product is CSVPQGAKNIQYF.

The chain links TRBV5-6 to TRBJ1-1, with D unclear. Trimming took 4 bases from V and 0 from J, leaving 10 bases between them. Germline values: CDR1 SGHDT, CDR2 YYEEEE. This CDR3 contains 14 residues. CDR3 DNA sequence: TGTGCCAGCAGCCCAGAACCCTTGAACACTGAAGCTTTCTTT. As protein: CASSPEPLNTEAFF.

The sample holds one count of this clone. The rearrangement links TRBV9 to TRBJ1-6; 7 nucleotides line up with TRBD1. Trimming at V came to 4 bases and at J to 6 bases, leaving 10 bases not matched to a gene. The germline CDR1 and CDR2 sequences are SGDLS and YYNGEE. The CDR3 spans 16 residues. The CDR3 loop is CASSKREGASNSPLHF. CDR3 coding DNA: TGTGCCAGCAGCAAACGGGAGGGGGCCTCTAATTCACCCCTCCACTTT.

This clone appeared a single time. The chain carries TRBV28 and TRBJ2-7, with D possibly matching TRBD1 (6 bases). The ends were cut back, 2 bases at V and 5 bases at J, with 7 bases in the middle. The CDR3 loop spans 12 amino acids. Germline CDR1 and CDR2: MDHEN and SYDVKM. The CDR3 protein is CASSLTGNEQYF. The CDR3 DNA sequence: TGTGCCAGCAGTTTAACAGGGAACGAGCAGTACTTC. Together with reference TRBV28 and TRBJ2-7, the CDR3 gives the full variable domain: DVKVTQSSRYLVKRTGEKVFLECVQDMDHENMFWYRQDPGLGLRLIYFSYDVKMKEKGDIPEGYSVSREKKERFSLILESASTNQTSMYLCASSLTGNEQYFGPGTRLTVT.

V gene TRBV5-1 combines with J gene TRBJ2-3; possibly TRBD1 for D (6 bases). Germline V gene sequence: CDR1 SGHRS, CDR2 YFSETQ. V shed 0 bases and J shed 2 bases, with 10 bases lying between them. The CDR3 length is 15 residues. This chain's CDR3 is CASSLERGSTDTQYF. In nucleotides, the CDR3 is TGCGCCAGCAGCTTGGAAAGGGGGTCCACAGATACGCAGTATTTT.

The rearrangement joins TRBV15 to TRBJ1-4, with 7 bases lining up with TRBD1. Losses at the gene ends were 0 bases for V and 7 bases for J; bases not matched to a gene: 8. CDR1 is LNHNV and CDR2 is YYDKDF in the germline V gene (reference sequence). There are 16 residues in the CDR3. Here the CDR3 DNA reads TGTGCCACCAGCAGAGATGTAAGGGGGCGAGGTGAAAAACTGTTTTTT. The encoded protein is CATSRDVRGRGEKLFF.

Notes on this clone: The sample carries other DNA sequences with the same CDR3. The chain combines TRBV9 with TRBJ1-1, with TRBD1 identical over 7 bases. CDR1 SGDLS and CDR2 YYNGEE come from the germline V gene. V lost 3 bases and J lost 3; bases outside the gene matches: 14. This CDR3 contains 17 residues. The CDR3 here is CASSAWPDRERDTEAFF. CDR3 bases: TGTGCCAGCAGCGCCTGGCCCGACAGGGAGAGGGACACTGAAGCTTTCTTT.

The V call is TRBV28, the J call TRBJ2-3, with a possible D match to TRBD2 (6 bases). CDR1 MDHEN and CDR2 SYDVKM come from the germline V gene. This CDR3 spans 14 amino acids. Between the trimmed V and J ends, which lost 6 bases and 4 bases, there was a span of 14 bases. For the CDR3, the DNA is TGTGCCAGCAGCTCCGGGACTGTACCAGATACGCAGTATTTT. Translated, it gives CASSSGTVPDTQYF.

The chain employs TRBV30 and TRBJ2-4; D gene uncertain. V was pared by 1 base and J by 2 bases, with 18 bases between. CDR1 GTSNPN and CDR2 SVGIG come from the germline V gene (reference sequence). The CDR3 contains 17 residues. CDR3: CAWSGLSFLDTKNIQYF. DNA of the CDR3: TGTGCCTGGAGTGGGCTGTCCTTCCTAGATACCAAAAACATTCAGTACTTC.

The V call is TRBV29-1, the J call TRBJ1-1; D perhaps matches TRBD1 (5 bases). Trimming took 6 bases from V and 5 from J, leaving 28 bases between them. The CDR3 sequence is 17 residues long. Germline values: CDR1 SQVTM, CDR2 ANQGSEA. The CDR3 nucleotides read TGCAGCGTAGCCGATGACAGATTTCGGATTAGTGGTACTGAAGCTTTCTTT. It yields the protein CSVADDRFRISGTEAFF.

V is TRBV6-5 and J is TRBJ1-3, with D possibly being TRBD1 (6 bases). From germline, CDR1 is MNHEY and CDR2 SVGAGI. Trimming cost V 7 bases and J 1 base, with 11 bases left between them. This CDR3 region has 14 residues. The CDR3 reads CASKGTGSGNTIYF. The CDR3 bases are TGTGCCAGCAAGGGAACAGGGTCTGGAAACACCATATATTTT.

The chain links TRBV5-1 to TRBJ2-7, with 8 bases that match TRBD1. The germline gives CDR1 SGHRS, CDR2 YFSETQ. J gave up 0 bases and V 3 bases, and 5 bases lay outside the gene matches. This CDR3 has 15 amino acids. CDR3 residues: CASSSRDRTSYEQYF. The CDR3 nucleotides read TGCGCCAGCAGCTCCCGGGACAGGACCTCCTACGAGCAGTACTTC.

Comments on this clone: Here the CDR3 omits its conserved ending phenylalanine or tryptophan, so a read error is the likely source. The rearrangement joins TRBV7-9 to TRBJ1-1; D remains unclear. This CDR3 comprises 15 residues. Trimming removed 2 bases at V and 0 bases at J, with 10 bases between. CDR1 is SEHNR and CDR2 is FQNEAQ in the germline V gene (reference sequence). This CDR3 is CASSLWTSMNTEAFV. The CDR3 DNA follows: TGTGCCAGCAGCTTATGGACTTCCATGAACACTGAAGCTTTCGTT.